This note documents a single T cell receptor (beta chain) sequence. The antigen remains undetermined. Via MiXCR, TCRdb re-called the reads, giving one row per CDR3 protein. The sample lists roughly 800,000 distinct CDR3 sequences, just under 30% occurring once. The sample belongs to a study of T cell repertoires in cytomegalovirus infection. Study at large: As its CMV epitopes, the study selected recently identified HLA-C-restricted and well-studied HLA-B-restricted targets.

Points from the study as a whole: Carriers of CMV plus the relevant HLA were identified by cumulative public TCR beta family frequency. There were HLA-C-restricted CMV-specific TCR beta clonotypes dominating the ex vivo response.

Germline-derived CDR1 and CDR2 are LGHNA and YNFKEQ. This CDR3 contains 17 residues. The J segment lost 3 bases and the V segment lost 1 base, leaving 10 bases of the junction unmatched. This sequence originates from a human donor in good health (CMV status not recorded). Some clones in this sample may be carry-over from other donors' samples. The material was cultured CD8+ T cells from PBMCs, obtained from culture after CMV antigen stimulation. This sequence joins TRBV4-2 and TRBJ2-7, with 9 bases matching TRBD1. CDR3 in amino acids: CASSQASGQGLVYEQYF. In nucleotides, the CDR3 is TGTGCCAGCAGCCAAGCTTCGGGACAGGGACTCGTCTACGAGCAGTACTTC.